Sequencing of this T cell receptor (beta chain) was carried out in a study of blood T cells in healthy people across ages. General study results and limits: The unknown donor CMV status may have confounded expanded clonotype changes.

For the second PCR, which ran for about 6 to 11 cycles, a sample-barcoded 5' primer and a J-beta primer mix were used. TCRdb processed the 5' RACE reads anew with MiXCR; each CDR3 protein has one entry. This sample has hundreds of thousands of distinct CDR3 sequences, with roughly 44% found just once. This CDR3 contains 12 residues. Looked up from germline, CDR1 is DFQATT and CDR2 is SNEGSKA (reference sequence). Between the trimmed V and J ends, which lost 4 bases and 8 bases, there was a span of 14 bases. On this clonotype itself: The antigen is undetermined.

Investigators took about 9.4 milliliters of peripheral blood from every donor. Total RNA extracted from each sample amounted to at least 6 micrograms. This receptor was obtained from a woman aged 55 to 70 in good health. The chain joins TRBV20-1 to TRBJ1-2; D remains unclear. Sequenced material: blood. The CDR3 DNA follows: TGCAGTGCTAATGAGCTGCCGGGGGGCTACACCTTC. It yields the protein CSANELPGGYTF.